These 3 T cell receptor beta chains were all obtained from the same sample, sequenced in a study of identical twins. MiXCR, run by TCRdb on the 5' RACE reads, gives a single entry per CDR3 protein. The data show roughly 500,000 distinct CDR3 sequences, 22% seen once. The same data also went into a second study, on T cells expressing NK-cell markers.

The sample taken for sequencing was CD4+ T cells sorted from blood. These receptors were collected from a woman in her late teens or twenties in good health.

In this sample, this clonotype turned up a few times. V usage is TRBV12-3 or TRBV12-4 and J usage is TRBJ2-1; 11 nucleotides align to TRBD2. Trimming took 5 bases from V and 6 from J; bases not matched to a gene: 6. The CDR3 has 15 residues. CDR3 nucleotides: TGTGCCAGCAGTGGTACTAGCGGGAGTTCCAATGAGCAGTTCTTC. Encoded protein: CASSGTSGSSNEQFF.

This clonotype turned up a few times. The chain is built from TRBV12-3 or TRBV12-4 and TRBJ1-1; 9 bases are a match to TRBD1. Trimming removed 6 bases from V and 6 bases from J; junction bases left unmatched: 11. This CDR3 region has 15 residues. The CDR3 loop is CASSLTQGQGAEAFF. As DNA, the CDR3 is TGTGCCAGCAGCCTCACCCAGGGACAGGGCGCTGAAGCTTTCTTT.

At least ten counts were recorded for this clonotype. The rearrangement links TRBV7-2 to TRBJ2-7; TRBD2 matches 10 bases. Germline CDR1 SGHTA, CDR2 FQGNSA. V lost 2 bases and J lost 2; bases outside the gene matches: 3. This CDR3 region has 15 residues. This CDR3 reads CASSLLAGAPYEQYF. The CDR3 DNA reads as TGTGCCAGCAGCTTACTAGCGGGAGCACCCTACGAGCAGTACTTC.